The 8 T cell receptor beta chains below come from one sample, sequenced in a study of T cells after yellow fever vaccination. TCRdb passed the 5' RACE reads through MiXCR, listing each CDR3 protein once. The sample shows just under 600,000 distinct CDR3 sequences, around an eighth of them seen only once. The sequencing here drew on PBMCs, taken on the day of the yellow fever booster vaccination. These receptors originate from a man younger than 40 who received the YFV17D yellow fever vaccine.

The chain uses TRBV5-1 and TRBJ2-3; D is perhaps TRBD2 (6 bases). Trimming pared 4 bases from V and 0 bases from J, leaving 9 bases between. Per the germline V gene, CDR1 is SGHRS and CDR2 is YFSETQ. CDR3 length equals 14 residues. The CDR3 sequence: CASSPTSSTDTQYF. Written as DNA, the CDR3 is TGCGCCAGCAGCCCGACTAGTAGCACAGATACGCAGTATTTT.

Written as DNA, the CDR3 is TGTGCCAGCAGCTTACAACAGGGGGTCTACGAGCAGTACTTC. It yields the protein CASSLQQGVYEQYF. The V and J genes are TRBV7-2 and TRBJ2-7; 8 nucleotides agree with TRBD1. With 2 bases clipped from V and 3 bases from J, the junction kept 3 bases outside the gene matches. Germline V gene lookup returns CDR1 SGHTA and CDR2 FQGNSA. The CDR3 sequence is 14 residues long.

As DNA, the CDR3 is TGTGCCTCCGGACGGGCGGGCGTATCCTACAATGAGCAGTTCTTC. Its translation is CASGRAGVSYNEQFF. J is TRBJ2-1 and V is TRBV6-2 or TRBV6-3, with a tentative D call TRBD2 (5 bases). Looked up from germline, CDR1 is MNHEY and CDR2 is SVGEGT. V was trimmed by 11 bases and J by 1 base, leaving 18 bases between them. This CDR3 is 15 amino acids long.

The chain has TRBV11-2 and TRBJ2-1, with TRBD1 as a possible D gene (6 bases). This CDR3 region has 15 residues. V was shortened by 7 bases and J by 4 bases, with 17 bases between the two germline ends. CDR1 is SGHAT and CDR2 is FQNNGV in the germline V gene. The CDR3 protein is CASTETGTPYNEQFF. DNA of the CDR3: TGTGCCAGCACCGAAACCGGGACACCTTACAATGAGCAGTTCTTC.

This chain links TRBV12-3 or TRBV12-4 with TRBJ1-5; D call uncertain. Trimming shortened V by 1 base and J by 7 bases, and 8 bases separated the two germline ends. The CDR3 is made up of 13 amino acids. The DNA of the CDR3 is TGTGCCAGCAGTTTAGAGAGGTGGCAGCCCCAGCATTTT. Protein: CASSLERWQPQHF.

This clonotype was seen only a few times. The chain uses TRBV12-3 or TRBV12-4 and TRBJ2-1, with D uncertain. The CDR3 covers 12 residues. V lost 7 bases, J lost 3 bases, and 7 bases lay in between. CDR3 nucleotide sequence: TGTGCCAGCATTGGGGACTACAATGAGCAGTTCTTC. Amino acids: CASIGDYNEQFF.

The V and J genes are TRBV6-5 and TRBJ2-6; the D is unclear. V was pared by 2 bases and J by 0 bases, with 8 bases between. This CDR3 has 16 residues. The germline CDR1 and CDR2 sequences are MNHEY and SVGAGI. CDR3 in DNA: TGTGCCAGCAGTTACGGCGATAGCTCTGGGGCCAACGTCCTGACTTTC. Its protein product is CASSYGDSSGANVLTF.

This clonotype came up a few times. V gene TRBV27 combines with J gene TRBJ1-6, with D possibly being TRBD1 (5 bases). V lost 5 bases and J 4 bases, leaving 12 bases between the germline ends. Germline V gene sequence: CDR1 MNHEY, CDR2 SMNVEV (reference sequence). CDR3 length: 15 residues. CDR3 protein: CASSREQEYNSPLHF. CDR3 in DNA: TGTGCCAGCAGTAGGGAACAGGAATATAATTCACCCCTCCACTTT.